Each of the 14 T cell receptor beta chains below was sequenced from the same sample in a study of blood T cells in healthy people across ages. Through a sample-barcoded 5' primer and a J-beta primer mix, a second PCR was run for about 6 to 11 cycles. From the 5' RACE reads, TCRdb called clonotypes with MiXCR, one entry per CDR3 protein. The data hold approximately 780,000 distinct CDR3 sequences, with about 26% observed a single time. These data are also associated with another study on T cells of mothers and their children.

Sequencing was performed on blood. All receptors come from a boy younger than 18 in good health.

This clonotype has just a few counts. This CDR3 reads CASSLEYGQPQHF. CDR3 nucleotide sequence: TGTGCCAGCAGCTTAGAGTACGGACAGCCCCAGCATTTT. The rearrangement uses TRBV7-2 and TRBJ1-5; D is undetermined. The CDR3 covers 13 residues. V was cut by 1 base and J by 7 bases, with 8 bases left in between. The germline CDR1 and CDR2 sequences are SGHTA and FQGNSA.

This clonotype was detected only a few times. The V gene is TRBV7-9, the J gene TRBJ2-2; D gene unclear. The CDR3 has 14 amino acids. Germline V gene sequence: CDR1 SEHNR, CDR2 FQNEAQ (reference sequence). The V end lost 3 bases, the J end lost 3 bases, and 8 bases lay between the germline ends. The CDR3 bases are TGTGCCAGCAGCTTTTCAGTGGACACCGGGGAGCTGTTTTTT. It codes for CASSFSVDTGELFF. Combining the CDR3 with reference TRBV7-9 and TRBJ2-2 gives the whole variable domain DTGVSQNPRHKITKRGQNVTFRCDPISEHNRLYWYRQTLGQGPEFLTYFQNEAQLEKSRLLSDRFSAERPKGSFSTLEIQRTEQGDSAMYLCASSFSVDTGELFFGEGSRLTVL.

This clonotype has a handful of counts. The J gene is TRBJ1-4, the V gene TRBV5-4, with D perhaps matching TRBD1 (5 bases). Germline-derived CDR1 and CDR2 are SGHNT and YYREEE (reference sequence). V was pared by 4 bases and J by 0 bases, with 16 bases between. The CDR3 totals 17 residues. The CDR3 loop reads CASSRGGRGATNEKLFF. CDR3 nucleotides: TGTGCCAGCAGCCGGGGCGGTAGGGGCGCAACTAATGAAAAACTGTTTTTT.

This clonotype has only a few counts. The chain combines TRBV3-1 with TRBJ1-1, with no clear D. The CDR3 loop spans 15 amino acids. The germline CDR1 and CDR2 sequences are LGHDT and YNNKEL (reference sequence). V lost 4 bases and J lost 6, with 18 bases in between. The CDR3 sequence is CASSLVGRTNAEAFF. CDR3 in DNA: TGTGCCAGCAGCCTTGTAGGGAGAACTAACGCTGAAGCTTTCTTT.

As to this clonotype: A much larger clone is a single base away; this may be a read error. V usage is TRBV20-1 and J usage is TRBJ2-5, with a tentative D call TRBD2 (5 bases). The germline gives CDR1 DFQATT, CDR2 SNEGSKA (reference sequence). The length of the CDR3 is 11 residues. The CDR3 loop is CTASPGETQYF. For the CDR3, the DNA is TGCACTGCTAGCCCCGGAGAGACCCAGTACTTC.

This clonotype was observed a handful of times. The V gene is TRBV11-2, the J gene TRBJ2-1, with 13 positions matching TRBD2. Germline-derived CDR1 and CDR2 are SGHAT and FQNNGV. This CDR3 contains 14 residues. Trimming took 6 bases from V and 8 from J; bases not matched to a gene: 4. The DNA of the CDR3 is TGTGCCAGCAGAGGACTAGCGGGGGTGTATGAGCAGTTCTTC. It codes for CASRGLAGVYEQFF. Supplemented by reference TRBV11-2 and TRBJ2-1, the full variable domain reads EAGVAQSPRYKIIEKRQSVAFWCNPISGHATLYWYQQILGQGPKLLIQFQNNGVVDDSQLPKDRFSAERLKGVDSTLKIQPAKLEDSAVYLCASRGLAGVYEQFFGPGTRLTVL.

This clonotype has just a few counts. V gene TRBV27 combines with J gene TRBJ2-1, with TRBD1 matching over 8 bases. The CDR3 totals 15 residues. The V gene's germline CDR1 is MNHEY and CDR2 SMNVEV (reference sequence). The trim removed 6 bases at V and 6 bases at J, leaving 10 bases unmatched. CDR3 region: CASSAARTGINEQFF. The DNA for the CDR3 is TGTGCCAGCAGCGCCGCCCGGACAGGGATCAATGAGCAGTTCTTC.

This rearrangement joins TRBV29-1 to TRBJ2-5, with D possibly being TRBD1 or TRBD2 (7 bases each). Germline V gene lookup returns CDR1 SQVTM and CDR2 ANQGSEA. This CDR3 is built from 15 residues. V lost 3 bases and J lost 4, with 18 bases in between. The CDR3 loop reads CSVEGGTAIRETQYF. In nucleotides, the CDR3 is TGCAGCGTTGAGGGGGGGACAGCAATCCGAGAGACCCAGTACTTC.

This chain links TRBV6-2 or TRBV6-3 with TRBJ2-5, with D possibly being TRBD1 or TRBD2 (6 bases each). TRBJ2-1 explains the end of the DNA better; the J call may be wrong. From germline, CDR1 is MNHEY and CDR2 SVGEGT. This CDR3 is 12 amino acids long. CDR3 sequence reads: CASRGGHGEQFF. The CDR3 coding sequence is TGTGCCAGCAGAGGGGGGCACGGTGAGCAGTTCTTC.

The rearrangement uses TRBV5-1 and TRBJ1-4; TRBD1 matches at 7 bases. The trim removed 4 bases at V and 8 bases at J, leaving 8 bases unmatched. Germline V gene sequence: CDR1 SGHRS, CDR2 YFSETQ. The CDR3 is 14 residues long. Written as DNA, the CDR3 is TGCGCCAGCAGCCAGGGGGAAGTCGGCGAAAAACTGTTTTTT. It codes for CASSQGEVGEKLFF.

The chain recombines TRBV5-5 with TRBJ1-2; no definite D call. V shed 0 bases and J shed 3 bases, with 12 bases lying between them. This CDR3 contains 15 residues. The V gene's germline CDR1 is SGHKS and CDR2 YYEKEE (reference sequence). CDR3 nucleotide sequence: TGTGCCAGCAGCTTGGTCGCAACCGGGGACTATGGCTACACCTTC. Translation: CASSLVATGDYGYTF.

The chain is built from TRBV18 and TRBJ2-2, with 7 bases lining up with TRBD2. This CDR3 has 19 residues. After removal of 3 bases from V and 2 bases from J, the junction contained 15 bases not matched to a gene. Germline assignment: CDR1 KGHSH and CDR2 LQKENI. CDR3 in amino acids: CASSPPPGWEGRNTGELFF. CDR3 DNA: TGTGCCAGCTCACCGCCCCCCGGTTGGGAGGGGAGAAACACCGGGGAGCTGTTTTTT.

The CDR3 DNA reads TGCAGTGCTTTGACCGCATCTAGCACAGATACGCAGTATTTT. It codes for CSALTASSTDTQYF. The chain carries TRBV20-1 and TRBJ2-3, with D unresolved. V lost 5 bases, J lost 0 bases, and 12 bases lay in between. This CDR3 is built from 14 residues. Germline V gene data show CDR1 as DFQATT and CDR2 as SNEGSKA (reference sequence).

DNA for the CDR3: TGTGCCAGCAGTACGACAGGGGTGAATGGCTACACCTTC. Translated: CASSTTGVNGYTF. The rearrangement links TRBV6-1 to TRBJ1-2; 8 bases are a match to TRBD1. The V segment lost 5 bases and the J segment 6 bases; nucleotides outside the gene matches: 5. The CDR3 extends over 13 amino acids. Germline loops: CDR1 MNHNS, CDR2 SASEGT.